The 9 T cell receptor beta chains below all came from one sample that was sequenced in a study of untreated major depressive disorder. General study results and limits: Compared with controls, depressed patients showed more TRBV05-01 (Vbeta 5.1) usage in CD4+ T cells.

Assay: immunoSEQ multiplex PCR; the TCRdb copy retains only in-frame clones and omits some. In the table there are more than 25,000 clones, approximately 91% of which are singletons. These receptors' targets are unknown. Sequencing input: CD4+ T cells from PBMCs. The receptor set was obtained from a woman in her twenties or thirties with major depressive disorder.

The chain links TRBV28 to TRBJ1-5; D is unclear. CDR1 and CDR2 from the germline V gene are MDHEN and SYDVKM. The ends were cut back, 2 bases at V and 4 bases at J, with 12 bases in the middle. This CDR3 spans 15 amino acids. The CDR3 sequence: CASSLAGINNQPQHF. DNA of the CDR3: TGTGCCAGCAGTTTAGCCGGGATCAATAATCAGCCCCAGCATTTT.

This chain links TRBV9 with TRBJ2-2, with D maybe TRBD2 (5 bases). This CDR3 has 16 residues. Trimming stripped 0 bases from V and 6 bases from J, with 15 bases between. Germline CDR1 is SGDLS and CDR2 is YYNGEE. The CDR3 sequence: CASSVGGAGPPGELFF. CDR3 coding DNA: TGTGCCAGCAGCGTAGGGGGAGCTGGCCCCCCCGGGGAGCTGTTTTTT.

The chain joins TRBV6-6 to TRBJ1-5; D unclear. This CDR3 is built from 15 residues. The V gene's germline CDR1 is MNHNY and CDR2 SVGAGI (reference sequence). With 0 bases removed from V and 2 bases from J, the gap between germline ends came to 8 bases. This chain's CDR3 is CASSYSSGRNQPQHF. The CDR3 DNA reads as TGTGCCAGCAGTTACTCATCGGGTCGCAATCAGCCCCAGCATTTT.

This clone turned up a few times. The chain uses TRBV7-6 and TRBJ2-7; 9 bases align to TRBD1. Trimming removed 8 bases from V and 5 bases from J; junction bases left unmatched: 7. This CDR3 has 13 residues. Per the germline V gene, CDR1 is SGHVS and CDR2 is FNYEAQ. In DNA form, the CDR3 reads TGTGCCAGCCGGGGGACAGGGAGGGACGAGCAGTACTTC. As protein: CASRGTGRDEQYF.

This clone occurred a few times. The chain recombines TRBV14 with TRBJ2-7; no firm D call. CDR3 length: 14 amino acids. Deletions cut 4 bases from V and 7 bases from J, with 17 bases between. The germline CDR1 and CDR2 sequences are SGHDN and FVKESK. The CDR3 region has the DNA TGTGCCAGCAGCCGGGAAATCAGTTCGAGAGAGCAGTACTTC. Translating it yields CASSREISSREQYF.

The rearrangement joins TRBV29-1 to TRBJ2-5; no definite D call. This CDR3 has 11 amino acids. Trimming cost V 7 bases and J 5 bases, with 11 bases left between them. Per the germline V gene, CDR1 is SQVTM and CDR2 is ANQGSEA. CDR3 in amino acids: CSDKRSETQYF. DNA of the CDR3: TGCAGCGACAAGAGATCCGAGACCCAGTACTTC.

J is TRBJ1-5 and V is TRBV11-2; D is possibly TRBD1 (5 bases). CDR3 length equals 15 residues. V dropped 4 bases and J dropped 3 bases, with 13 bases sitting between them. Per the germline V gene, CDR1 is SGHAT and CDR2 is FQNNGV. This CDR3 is CASSSLAGHNQPQHF. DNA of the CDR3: TGTGCCAGCAGCTCCTTGGCAGGGCACAATCAGCCCCAGCATTTT.

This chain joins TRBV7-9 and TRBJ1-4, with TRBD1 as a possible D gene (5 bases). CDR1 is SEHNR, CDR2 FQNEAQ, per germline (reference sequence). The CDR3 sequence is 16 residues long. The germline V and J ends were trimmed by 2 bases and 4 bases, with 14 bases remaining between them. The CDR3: CASSLNNGAGNEKLFF. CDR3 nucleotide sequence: TGTGCCAGCAGCTTAAATAACGGGGCGGGTAATGAAAAACTGTTTTTT.

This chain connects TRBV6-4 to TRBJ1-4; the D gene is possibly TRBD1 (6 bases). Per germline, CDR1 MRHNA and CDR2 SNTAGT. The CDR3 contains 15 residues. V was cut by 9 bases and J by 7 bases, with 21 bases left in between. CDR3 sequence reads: CARSHFRGPGEKLFF. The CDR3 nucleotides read TGTGCCAGAAGTCACTTTCGGGGGCCGGGTGAAAAACTGTTTTTT.